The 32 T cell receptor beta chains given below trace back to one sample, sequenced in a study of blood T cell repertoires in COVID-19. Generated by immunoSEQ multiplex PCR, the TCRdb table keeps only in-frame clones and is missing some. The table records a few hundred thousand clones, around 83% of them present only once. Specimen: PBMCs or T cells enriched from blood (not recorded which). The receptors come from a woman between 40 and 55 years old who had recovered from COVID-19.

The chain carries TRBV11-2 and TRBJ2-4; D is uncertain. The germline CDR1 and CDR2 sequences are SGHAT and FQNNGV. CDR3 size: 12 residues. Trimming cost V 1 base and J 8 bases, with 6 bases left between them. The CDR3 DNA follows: TGTGCCAGCAGCTTAGGAGGAGACATTCAGTACTTC. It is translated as CASSLGGDIQYF.

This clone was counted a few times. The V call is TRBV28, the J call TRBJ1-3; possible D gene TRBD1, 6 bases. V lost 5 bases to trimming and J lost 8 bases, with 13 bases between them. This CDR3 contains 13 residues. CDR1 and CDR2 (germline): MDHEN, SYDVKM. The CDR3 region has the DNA TGTGCCAGCAGTGAGGGACAAGGATACACCATATATTTT. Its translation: CASSEGQGYTIYF.

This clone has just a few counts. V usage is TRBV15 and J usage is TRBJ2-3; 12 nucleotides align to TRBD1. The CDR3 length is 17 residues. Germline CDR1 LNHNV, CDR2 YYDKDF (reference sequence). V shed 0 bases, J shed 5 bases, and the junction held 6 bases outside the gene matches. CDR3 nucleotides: TGTGCCACCAGCAGAGAGAGGGACAGGGGGCCGGGAGATACGCAGTATTTT. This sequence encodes CATSRERDRGPGDTQYF.

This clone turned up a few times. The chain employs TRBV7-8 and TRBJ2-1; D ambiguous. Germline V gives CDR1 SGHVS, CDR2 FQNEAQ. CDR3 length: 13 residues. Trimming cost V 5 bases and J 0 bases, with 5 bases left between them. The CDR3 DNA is TGTGCCAGCAGCCTGAGCTCCTACAATGAGCAGTTCTTC. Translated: CASSLSSYNEQFF.

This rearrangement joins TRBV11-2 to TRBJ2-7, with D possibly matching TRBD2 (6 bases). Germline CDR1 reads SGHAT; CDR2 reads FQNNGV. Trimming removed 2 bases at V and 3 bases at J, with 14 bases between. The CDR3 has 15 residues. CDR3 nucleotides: TGTGCCAGCAGCTTATTCATTAGCGGAGGCTACGAGCAGTACTTC. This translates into CASSLFISGGYEQYF.

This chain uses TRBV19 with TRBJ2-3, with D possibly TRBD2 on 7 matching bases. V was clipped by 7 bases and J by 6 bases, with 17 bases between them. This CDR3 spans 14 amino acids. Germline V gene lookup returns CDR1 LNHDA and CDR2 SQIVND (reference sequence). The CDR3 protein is CASNSAGAMDTQYF. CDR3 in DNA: TGTGCCAGTAACTCCGCGGGGGCGATGGATACGCAGTATTTT. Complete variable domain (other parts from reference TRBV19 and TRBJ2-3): DGGITQSPKYLFRKEGQNVTLSCEQNLNHDAMYWYRQDPGQGLRLIYYSQIVNDFQKGDIAEGYSVSREKKESFPLTVTSAQKNPTAFYLCASNSAGAMDTQYFGPGTRLTVL.

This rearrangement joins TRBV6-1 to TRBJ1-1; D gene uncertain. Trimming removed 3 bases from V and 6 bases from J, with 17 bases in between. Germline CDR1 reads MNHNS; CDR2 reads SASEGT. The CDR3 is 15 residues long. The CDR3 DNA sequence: TGTGCCAGCAGTGATCGGGGAGTAGGGATCGCTGAAGCTTTCTTT. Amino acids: CASSDRGVGIAEAFF.

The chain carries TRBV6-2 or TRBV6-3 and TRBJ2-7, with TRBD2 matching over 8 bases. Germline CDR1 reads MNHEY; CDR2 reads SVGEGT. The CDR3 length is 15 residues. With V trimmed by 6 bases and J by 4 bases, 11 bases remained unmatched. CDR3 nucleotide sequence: TGTGCCAGCAGCCCCCTAGCGGGTGTAACTTACGAGCAGTACGTC. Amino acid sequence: CASSPLAGVTYEQYV.

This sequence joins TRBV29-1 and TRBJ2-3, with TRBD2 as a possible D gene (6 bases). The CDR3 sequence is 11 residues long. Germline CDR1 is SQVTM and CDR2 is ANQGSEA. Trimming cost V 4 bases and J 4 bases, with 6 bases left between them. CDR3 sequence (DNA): TGCAGCGTTGGGGGGGCAGATACGCAGTATTTT. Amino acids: CSVGGADTQYF.

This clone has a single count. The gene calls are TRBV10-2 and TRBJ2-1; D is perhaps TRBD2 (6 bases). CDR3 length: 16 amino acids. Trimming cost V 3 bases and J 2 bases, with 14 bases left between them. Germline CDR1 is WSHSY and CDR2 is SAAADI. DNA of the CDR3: TGCGCCAGCAGTGACAGGGCGGGAAGCCCCTACAATGAGCAGTTCTTC. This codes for CASSDRAGSPYNEQFF.

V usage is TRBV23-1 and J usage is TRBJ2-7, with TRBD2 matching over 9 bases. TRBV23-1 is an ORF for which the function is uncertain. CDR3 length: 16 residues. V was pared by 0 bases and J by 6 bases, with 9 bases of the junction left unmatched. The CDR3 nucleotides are TGCGCCAGCAGTCAATCTAACGGCGGGAGGGCCTTCGAGCAGTACGTC. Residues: CASSQSNGGRAFEQYV.

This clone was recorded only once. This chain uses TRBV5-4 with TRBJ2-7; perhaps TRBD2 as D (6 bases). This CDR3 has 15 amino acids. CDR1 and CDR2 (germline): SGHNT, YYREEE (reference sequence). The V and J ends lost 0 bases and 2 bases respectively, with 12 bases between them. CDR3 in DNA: TGTGCCAGCAGCTTGGGGGCTAGCGAGACCTACGAGCAGTACGTC. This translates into CASSLGASETYEQYV.

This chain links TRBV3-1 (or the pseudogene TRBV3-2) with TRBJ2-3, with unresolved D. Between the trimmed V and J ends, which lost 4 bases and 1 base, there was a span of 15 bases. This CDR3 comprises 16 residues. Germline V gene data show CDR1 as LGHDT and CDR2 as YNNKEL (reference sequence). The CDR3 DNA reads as TGTGCCAGCAGCCTACTAAGCTTAATGGGCACAGATACGCAGTATTTT. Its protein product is CASSLLSLMGTDTQYF.

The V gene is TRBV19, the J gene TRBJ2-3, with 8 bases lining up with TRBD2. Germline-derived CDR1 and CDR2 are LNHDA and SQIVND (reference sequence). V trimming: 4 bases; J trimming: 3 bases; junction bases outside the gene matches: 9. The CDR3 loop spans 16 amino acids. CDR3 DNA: TGTGCCAGTAGTACCTCAGCGGGAGTAGCGACAGATACGCAGTATTTT. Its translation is CASSTSAGVATDTQYF.

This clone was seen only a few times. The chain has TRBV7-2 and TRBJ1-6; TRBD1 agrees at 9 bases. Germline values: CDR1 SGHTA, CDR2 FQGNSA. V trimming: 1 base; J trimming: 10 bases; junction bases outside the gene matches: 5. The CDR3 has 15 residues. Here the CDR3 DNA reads TGTGCCAGCAGCTTAGAACAGGGGGCCCAGTCACCCCTCCACTTT. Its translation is CASSLEQGAQSPLHF. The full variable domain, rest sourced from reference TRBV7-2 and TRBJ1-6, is GAGVSQSPSNKVTEKGKDVELRCDPISGHTALYWYRQSLGQGLEFLIYFQGNSAPDKSGLPSDRFSAERTGGSVSTLTIQRTQQEDSAVYLCASSLEQGAQSPLHFGNGTRLTVT.

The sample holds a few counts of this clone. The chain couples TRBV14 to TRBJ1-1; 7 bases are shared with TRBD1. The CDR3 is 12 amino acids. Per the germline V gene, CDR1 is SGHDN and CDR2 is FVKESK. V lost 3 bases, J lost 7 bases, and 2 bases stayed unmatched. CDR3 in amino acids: CASSQGDSEAFF. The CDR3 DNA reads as TGTGCCAGCAGCCAGGGGGACAGTGAAGCTTTCTTT.

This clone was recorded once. CDR3 in amino acids: CASRVGLTGGRNQPQHF. CDR3 nucleotides: TGTGCCAGTAGGGTGGGCCTGACAGGGGGCAGAAATCAGCCCCAGCATTTT. The genes are TRBV19 and TRBJ1-5; 10 bases map to TRBD1. Germline V lookup: CDR1 LNHDA, CDR2 SQIVND (reference sequence). The CDR3 runs 17 residues. With 6 bases clipped from V and 4 bases from J, the junction kept 12 bases outside the gene matches.

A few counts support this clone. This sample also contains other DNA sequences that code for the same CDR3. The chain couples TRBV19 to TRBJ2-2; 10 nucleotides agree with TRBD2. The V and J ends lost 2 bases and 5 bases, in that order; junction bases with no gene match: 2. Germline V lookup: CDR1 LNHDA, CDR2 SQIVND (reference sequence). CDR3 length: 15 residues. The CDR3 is CASSIKAGGTGELFF. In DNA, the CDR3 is TGTGCCAGTAGTATAAAAGCGGGAGGGACCGGGGAGCTGTTTTTT.

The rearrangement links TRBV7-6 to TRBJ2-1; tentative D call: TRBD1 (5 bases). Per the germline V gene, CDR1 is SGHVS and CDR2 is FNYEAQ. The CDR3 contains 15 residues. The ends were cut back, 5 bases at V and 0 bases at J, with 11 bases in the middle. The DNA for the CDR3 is TGTGCCAGCAGCCTTGGGGCGTACTCCTACAATGAGCAGTTCTTC. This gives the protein CASSLGAYSYNEQFF.

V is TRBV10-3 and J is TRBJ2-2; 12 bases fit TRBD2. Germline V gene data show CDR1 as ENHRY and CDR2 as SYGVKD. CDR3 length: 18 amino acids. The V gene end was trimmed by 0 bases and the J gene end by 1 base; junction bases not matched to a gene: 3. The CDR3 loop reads CAISESKTSGGNTGELFF. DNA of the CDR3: TGTGCCATCAGTGAGTCGAAGACTAGCGGGGGGAACACCGGGGAGCTGTTTTTT.

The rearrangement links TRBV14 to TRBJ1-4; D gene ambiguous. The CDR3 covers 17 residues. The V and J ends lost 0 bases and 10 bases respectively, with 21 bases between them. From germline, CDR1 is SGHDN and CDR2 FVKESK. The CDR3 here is CASSQDRLGYETGKLFF. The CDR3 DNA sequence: TGTGCCAGCAGCCAAGACCGCCTCGGGTACGAAACCGGAAAACTGTTTTTT.

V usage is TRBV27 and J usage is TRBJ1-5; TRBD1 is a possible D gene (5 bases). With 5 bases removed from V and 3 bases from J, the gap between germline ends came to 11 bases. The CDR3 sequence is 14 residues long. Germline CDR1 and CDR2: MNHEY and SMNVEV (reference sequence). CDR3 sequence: CASSPSGSNQPQHF. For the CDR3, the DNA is TGTGCCAGCAGTCCATCAGGGTCCAATCAGCCCCAGCATTTT.

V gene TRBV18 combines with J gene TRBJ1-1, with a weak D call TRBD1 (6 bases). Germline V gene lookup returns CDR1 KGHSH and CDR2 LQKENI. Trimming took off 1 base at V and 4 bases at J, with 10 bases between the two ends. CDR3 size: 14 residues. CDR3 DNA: TGTGCCAGCTCACCACGACAGGACTTCACTGAAGCTTTCTTT. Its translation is CASSPRQDFTEAFF.

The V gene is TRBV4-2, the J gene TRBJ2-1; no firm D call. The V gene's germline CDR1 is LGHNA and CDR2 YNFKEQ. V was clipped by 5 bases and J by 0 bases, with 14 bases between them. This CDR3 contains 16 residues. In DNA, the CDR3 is TGTGCCAGCAGCGCAGCGACTGCGAGCTCCTACAATGAGCAGTTCTTC. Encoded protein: CASSAATASSYNEQFF.

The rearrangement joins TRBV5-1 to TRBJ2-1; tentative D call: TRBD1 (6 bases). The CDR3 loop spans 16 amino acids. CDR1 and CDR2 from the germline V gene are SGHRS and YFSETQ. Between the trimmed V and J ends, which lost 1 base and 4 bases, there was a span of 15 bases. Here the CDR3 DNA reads TGCGCCAGCAGCTTGCTTCCCAACAGGGCTTACAATGAGCAGTTCTTC. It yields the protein CASSLLPNRAYNEQFF. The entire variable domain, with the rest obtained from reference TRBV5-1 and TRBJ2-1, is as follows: KAGVTQTPRYLIKTRGQQVTLSCSPISGHRSVSWYQQTPGQGLQFLFEYFSETQRNKGNFPGRFSGRQFSNSRSEMNVSTLELGDSALYLCASSLLPNRAYNEQFFGPGTRLTVL.

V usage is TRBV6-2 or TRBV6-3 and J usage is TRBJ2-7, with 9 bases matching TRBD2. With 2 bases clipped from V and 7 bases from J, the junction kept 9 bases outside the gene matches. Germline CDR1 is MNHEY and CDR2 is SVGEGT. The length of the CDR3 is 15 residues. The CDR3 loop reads CASSYRDSGRREQYV. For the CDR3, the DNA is TGTGCCAGCAGTTACCGAGATAGCGGGAGAAGAGAGCAGTACGTC.

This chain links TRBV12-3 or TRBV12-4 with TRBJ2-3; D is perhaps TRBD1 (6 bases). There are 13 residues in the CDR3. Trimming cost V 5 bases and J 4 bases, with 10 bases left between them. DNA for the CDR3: TGTGCCAGCAGTCCAGCAGGGGCAGATACGCAGTATTTT. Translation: CASSPAGADTQYF.

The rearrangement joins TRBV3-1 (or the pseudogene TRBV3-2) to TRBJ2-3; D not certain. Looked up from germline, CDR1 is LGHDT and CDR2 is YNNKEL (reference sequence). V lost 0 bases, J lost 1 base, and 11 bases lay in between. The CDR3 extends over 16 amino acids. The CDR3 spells CASSQEPGLGTDTQYF. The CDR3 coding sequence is TGTGCCAGCAGCCAAGAACCTGGTTTAGGCACAGATACGCAGTATTTT.

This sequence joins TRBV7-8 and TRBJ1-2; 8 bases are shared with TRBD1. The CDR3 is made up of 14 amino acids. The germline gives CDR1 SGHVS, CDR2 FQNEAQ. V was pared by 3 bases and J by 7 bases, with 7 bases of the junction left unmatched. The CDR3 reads CASSFDVDRVGYTF. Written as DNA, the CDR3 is TGTGCCAGCAGCTTTGACGTGGACAGGGTTGGCTACACCTTC.

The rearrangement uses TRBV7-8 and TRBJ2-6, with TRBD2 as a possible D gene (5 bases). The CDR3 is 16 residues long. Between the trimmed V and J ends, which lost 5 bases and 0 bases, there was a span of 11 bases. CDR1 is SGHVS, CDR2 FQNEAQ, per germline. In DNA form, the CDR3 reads TGTGCCAGCAGCCCCCGACGGGACTCTGGGGCCAACGTCCTGACTTTC. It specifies CASSPRRDSGANVLTF.

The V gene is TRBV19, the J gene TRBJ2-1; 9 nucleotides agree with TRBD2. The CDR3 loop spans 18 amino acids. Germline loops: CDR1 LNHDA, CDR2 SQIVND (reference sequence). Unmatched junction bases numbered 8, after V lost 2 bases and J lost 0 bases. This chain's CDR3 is CASSILSGRGGSYNEQFF. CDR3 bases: TGTGCCAGTAGTATACTTAGCGGGAGAGGGGGCTCCTACAATGAGCAGTTCTTC.

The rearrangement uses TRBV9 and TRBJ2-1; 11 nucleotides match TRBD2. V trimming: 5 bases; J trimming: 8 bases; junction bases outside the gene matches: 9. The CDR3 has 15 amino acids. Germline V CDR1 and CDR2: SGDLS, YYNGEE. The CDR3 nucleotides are TGTGCCAGCAGTCCTAGCGGGAGGCCCCCCGATGAGCAGTTCTTC. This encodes CASSPSGRPPDEQFF.